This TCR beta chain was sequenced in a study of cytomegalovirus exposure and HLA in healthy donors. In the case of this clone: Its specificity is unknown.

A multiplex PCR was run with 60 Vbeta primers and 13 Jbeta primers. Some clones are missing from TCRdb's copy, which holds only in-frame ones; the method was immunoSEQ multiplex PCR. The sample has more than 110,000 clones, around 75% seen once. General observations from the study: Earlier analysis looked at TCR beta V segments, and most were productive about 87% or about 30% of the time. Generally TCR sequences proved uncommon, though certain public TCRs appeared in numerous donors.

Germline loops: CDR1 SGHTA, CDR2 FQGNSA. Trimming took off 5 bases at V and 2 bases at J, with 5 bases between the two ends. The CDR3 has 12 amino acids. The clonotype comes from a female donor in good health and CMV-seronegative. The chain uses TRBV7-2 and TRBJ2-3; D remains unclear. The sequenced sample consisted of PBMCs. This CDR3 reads CASSPPTDTQYF. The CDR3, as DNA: TGTGCCAGCAGCCCTCCCACAGATACGCAGTATTTT.